The clone carrying this T cell receptor beta chain was recorded a few times. Its antigen remains unknown. Per the germline V gene, CDR1 is SNHLY and CDR2 is FYNNEI. The CDR3 is 14 residues long. Trimming removed 4 bases from V and 3 bases from J; junction bases left unmatched: 2. This specimen comes from a study of cytotoxic CD8 clonotypes in ibrutinib-treated CLL. As for the study in general: The group held about 11 relapsed/refractory and about 14 treatment-naive patients, with around 18 IGHV unmutated. Study-wide points: The study found clonality rose at ibrutinib response, then fell toward baseline at progression. T-cell clonality at baseline went above that of age-matched healthy donors and rose and fell with circulating CD8+ T-cell counts.

Data came from immunoSEQ multiplex PCR; TCRdb stores just in-frame clones and leaves some out. The sample holds more than 200,000 clones, under 75% seen once. The sequences come from PBMCs, collected after 24 months of ibrutinib treatment. The chain combines TRBV2 with TRBJ2-3; 9 positions agree with TRBD1. This sequence originates from a human donor with chronic lymphocytic leukemia. The CDR3 nucleotides are TGTGCCAGCAGTGGGGGACAGGGAACAGATACGCAGTATTTT. It encodes CASSGGQGTDTQYF.